This T cell receptor beta chain was captured by sequencing in a study of cytomegalovirus exposure and HLA in healthy donors. For the study at large: The approximately 120 validation repertoires, a later analysis reported, used the same platform as the approximately 630 first-cohort repertoires.

TCRdb's table, derived via immunoSEQ multiplex PCR, lists solely in-frame clones and lacks some. The data contain a few hundred thousand clones, about nine tenths of them seen just once; the ten biggest clones take up under 0.85%. Germline trimming cut 0 bases from V and 4 bases from J; bases unmatched to any gene: 5. The germline gives CDR1 MNHNS, CDR2 SASEGT. This CDR3 is 15 amino acids long. Sequencing input: PBMCs. The rearrangement joins TRBV6-1 to TRBJ1-2, with 7 bases fitting TRBD1. The sequence was obtained from a woman between 18 and 30 years old in good health and CMV-seronegative. The CDR3 loop is CASSEAVTGFYGYTF. In DNA, the CDR3 is TGTGCCAGCAGTGAAGCGGTGACAGGGTTCTATGGCTACACCTTC.